This TCR beta chain was captured in a study of T-cell memory formation after mild COVID-19. Study-wide findings and caveats: The authors did not confirm SARS-CoV-2 specificity of second-wave clones peaking day 37.

TCRdb re-analysed the 5' RACE reads in MiXCR, keeping a single row per CDR3 protein. The data hold some 450,000 distinct CDR3 sequences, with approximately 18% observed a single time. This clonotype has just a few counts. Its antigen is unknown. This receptor was obtained from a man aged 18-30 years who had mild COVID-19 (a few samples of this study predate the infection). Cell type and time point are not known. The sequencing sample was made of PBMCs or a T cell subset sorted from them (not recorded which).

CDR3 protein: CASSQDGQEAFF. The CDR3 coding sequence is TGTGCCAGCAGCCAAGATGGACAGGAAGCTTTCTTT. The rearrangement links TRBV3-1 to TRBJ1-1; maybe TRBD1 (6 bases). CDR3 size: 12 residues. V was trimmed by 0 bases and J by 8 bases, leaving 7 bases between them. In germline, CDR1 is LGHDT, CDR2 YNNKEL (reference sequence).